The 2 T cell receptor beta chains reported below all come from one sample, sequenced in a study of T cell changes during pregnancy in multiple sclerosis. Produced via immunoSEQ multiplex PCR; TCRdb's table is partial and in-frame only. The sample contains tens of thousands of clones, more than 80% of which appear only once. The sample was peripheral blood, taken in the first trimester of pregnancy. These receptors all come from a female donor in good health, enrolled as a control in a pregnancy study.

The genes are TRBV6-5 and TRBJ1-6, with TRBD1 matching 9 bases. Trimming at V came to 5 bases and at J to 7 bases, leaving 3 bases not matched to a gene. This CDR3 is built from 14 residues. Germline CDR1 is MNHEY and CDR2 is SVGAGI. CDR3: CASSPTGGNSPLHF. As DNA, the CDR3 is TGTGCCAGCAGTCCGACAGGGGGAAATTCACCCCTCCACTTT.

V gene TRBV4-3 combines with J gene TRBJ1-2; D unclear. Deletions cut 1 base from V and 8 bases from J, with 20 bases between. Germline V gene sequence: CDR1 LGHNA, CDR2 YSLEER. This CDR3 region has 16 residues. Here the CDR3 reads CASSQVLQRTGHGYTF. CDR3 in DNA: TGCGCCAGCAGCCAAGTACTTCAGAGGACTGGGCACGGCTACACCTTC.